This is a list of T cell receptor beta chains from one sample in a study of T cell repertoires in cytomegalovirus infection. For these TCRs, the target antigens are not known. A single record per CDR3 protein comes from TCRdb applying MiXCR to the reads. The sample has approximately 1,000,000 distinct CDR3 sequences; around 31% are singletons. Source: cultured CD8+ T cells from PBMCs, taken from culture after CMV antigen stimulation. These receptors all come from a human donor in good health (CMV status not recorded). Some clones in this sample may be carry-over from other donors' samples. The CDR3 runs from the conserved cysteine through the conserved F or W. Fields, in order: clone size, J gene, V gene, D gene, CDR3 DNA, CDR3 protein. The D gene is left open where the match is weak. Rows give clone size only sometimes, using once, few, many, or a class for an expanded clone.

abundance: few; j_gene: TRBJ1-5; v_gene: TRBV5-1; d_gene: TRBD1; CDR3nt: TGCGCCAGCAGCTGGGACGGGACAGGGGGGGATCAGCCCCAGCATTTT; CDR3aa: CASSWDGTGGDQPQHF
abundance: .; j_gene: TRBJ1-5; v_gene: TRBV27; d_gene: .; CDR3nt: TGTGCCAGCAGTCCCCGTCCCCCCGATTCCCGGCAGCCCCAGCATTTT; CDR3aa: CASSPRPPDSRQPQHF
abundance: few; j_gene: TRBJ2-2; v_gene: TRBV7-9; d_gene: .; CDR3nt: TGTGCCAGCAGCAGACGGACACTGACTCCGAACACCGGGGAGCTGTTTTTT; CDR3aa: CASSRRTLTPNTGELFF
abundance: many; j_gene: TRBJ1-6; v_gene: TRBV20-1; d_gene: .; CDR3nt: TGCAGTGCTATAAGGGACGGAAATAATTCACCCCTCCACTTT; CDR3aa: CSAIRDGNNSPLHF
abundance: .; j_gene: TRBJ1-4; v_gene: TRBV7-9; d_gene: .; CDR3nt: TGTGCCAGCAGCTCGGGGGACCCTGAAGAACTGTTTTTT; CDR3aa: CASSSGDPEELFF
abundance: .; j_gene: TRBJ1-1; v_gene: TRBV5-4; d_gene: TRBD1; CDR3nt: TGTGCCAGCAGCAGACAGGGATCCCTGAACACTGAAGCTTTCTTT; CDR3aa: CASSRQGSLNTEAFF
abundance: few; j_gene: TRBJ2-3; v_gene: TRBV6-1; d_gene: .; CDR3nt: TGTGCCAGCAGACGAACTAGATCGCCCACAGATACGCAGTATTTT; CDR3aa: CASRRTRSPTDTQYF
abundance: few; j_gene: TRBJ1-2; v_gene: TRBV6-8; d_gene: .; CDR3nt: TGTGCCAGCAGTTACTTCGGGCTAAACTATGGCTACACCTTC; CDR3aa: CASSYFGLNYGYTF
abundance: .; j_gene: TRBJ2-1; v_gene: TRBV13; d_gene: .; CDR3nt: TGTGCCAGCAGCTTTGGGCAAATTAACAATGAGCAGTTCTTC; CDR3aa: CASSFGQINNEQFF
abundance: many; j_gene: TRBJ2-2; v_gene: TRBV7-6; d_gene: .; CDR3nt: TGTGCCAGCATCCCCTCGGCAGCGAACACCGGGGAGCTGTTTTTT; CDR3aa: CASIPSAANTGELFF
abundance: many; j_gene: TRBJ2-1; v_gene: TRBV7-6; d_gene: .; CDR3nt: TGTGCCAGCAGCTCCTTCGGAGCCGAAGGCAATGAGCAGTTCTTC; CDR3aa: CASSSFGAEGNEQFF
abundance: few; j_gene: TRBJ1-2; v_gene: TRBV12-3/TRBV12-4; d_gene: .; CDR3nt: TGTGCCAGCAGTTCGGTTCTTAACTATGGCTACACCTTC; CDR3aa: CASSSVLNYGYTF
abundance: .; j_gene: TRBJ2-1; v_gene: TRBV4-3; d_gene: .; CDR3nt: TGCGCCAGCAGCCATCTGCCTAACAATGAGCAGTTCTTC; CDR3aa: CASSHLPNNEQFF
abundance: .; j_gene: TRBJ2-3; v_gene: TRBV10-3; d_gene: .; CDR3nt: TGTGCCATCAGTGAGTCGACGGGAGATACGCAGTATTTT; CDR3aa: CAISESTGDTQYF
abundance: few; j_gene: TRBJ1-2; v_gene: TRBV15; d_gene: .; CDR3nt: TGTGCCACCAGCAGAGTGCCCAAATCCGGCGGGGCGTCTAACTATGGCTACACCTTC; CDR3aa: CATSRVPKSGGASNYGYTF
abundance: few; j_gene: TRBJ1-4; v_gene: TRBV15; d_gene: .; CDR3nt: TGTGCCACCAGCAGAGAAAGGGGCCGCAGTGAAAAACTGTTTTTT; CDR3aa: CATSRERGRSEKLFF
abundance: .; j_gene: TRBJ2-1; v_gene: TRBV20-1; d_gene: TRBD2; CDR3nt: TGCAGTGCTAGAGCGTTAGCGGGAGATTACAATGAGCAGTTCTTT; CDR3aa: CSARALAGDYNEQFF
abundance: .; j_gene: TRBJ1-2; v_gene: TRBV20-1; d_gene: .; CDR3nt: TGCAGTGCTAGGCAGGGTTTTGGGGTTGGCTACACCTTC; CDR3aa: CSARQGFGVGYTF
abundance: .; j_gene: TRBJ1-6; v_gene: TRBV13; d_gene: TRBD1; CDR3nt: TGTGCCAGCAGCCTCGGACAGGCCTCGGCACCCCTCCACTTT; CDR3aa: CASSLGQASAPLHF
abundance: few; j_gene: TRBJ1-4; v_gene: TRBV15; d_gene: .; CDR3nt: TGTGCCACCAGCAGAGTGGCCATGGGAGAAAAACTGTTTTTT; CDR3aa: CATSRVAMGEKLFF
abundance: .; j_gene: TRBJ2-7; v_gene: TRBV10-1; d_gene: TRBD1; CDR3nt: TGCGCCAGCAGCCTCCTGGGACAGGGGGCTAACGAGCAGTACTTC; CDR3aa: CASSLLGQGANEQYF
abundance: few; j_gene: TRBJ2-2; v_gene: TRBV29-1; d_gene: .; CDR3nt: TGCAGCGTCCCTTTCGGGAGCTCCACCGGGGAGCTGTTTTTT; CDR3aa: CSVPFGSSTGELFF
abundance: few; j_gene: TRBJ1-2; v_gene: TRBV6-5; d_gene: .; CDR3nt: TGTGCCAGCAGTTACTCGATAGGTCATCAGTATGGCTACACCTTC; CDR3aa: CASSYSIGHQYGYTF
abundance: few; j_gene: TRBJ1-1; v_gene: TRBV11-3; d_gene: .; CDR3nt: TGTGCCAGCAGCCTCCGGGGGGAGGGGGTTAACACTGAAGCTTTCTTT; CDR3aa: CASSLRGEGVNTEAFF
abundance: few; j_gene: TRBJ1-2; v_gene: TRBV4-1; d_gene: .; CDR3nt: TGCGCCAGTAGCCGAGGACAGAACTACACCTTC; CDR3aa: CASSRGQNYTF
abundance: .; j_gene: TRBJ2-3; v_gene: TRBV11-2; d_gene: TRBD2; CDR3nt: TGTGCCAGCAGCTTAGACGGACTAGCGGGGGGTCCGGGTCCAGATACGCAGTATTTT; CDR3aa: CASSLDGLAGGPGPDTQYF
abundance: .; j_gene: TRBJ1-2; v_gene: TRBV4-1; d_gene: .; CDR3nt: TGCGCCAGCAGCCAAGAAAACGACTATGGCTACACCTTC; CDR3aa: CASSQENDYGYTF
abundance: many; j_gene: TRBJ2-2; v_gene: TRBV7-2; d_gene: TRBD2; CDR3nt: TGTGCCAGCAGCTTAGCTCGACTAGCGGGGGGGCCGGTTACCGGGGAGCTGTTTTTT; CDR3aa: CASSLARLAGGPVTGELFF
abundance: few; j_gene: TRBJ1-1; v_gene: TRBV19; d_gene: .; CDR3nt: TGTGCCAGTAGTATAACACCTAACACTGAAGCTTTCTTT; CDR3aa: CASSITPNTEAFF
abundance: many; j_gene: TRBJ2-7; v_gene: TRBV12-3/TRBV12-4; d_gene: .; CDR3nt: TGTGCCAGCAGTCTTAGGGCCAGCTCCTACGAGCAGTACTTC; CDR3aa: CASSLRASSYEQYF
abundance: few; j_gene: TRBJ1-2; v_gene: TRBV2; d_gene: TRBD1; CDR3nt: TGTGCCACTCCGGACAGGGTCGACTATGGCTACACCTTC; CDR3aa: CATPDRVDYGYTF